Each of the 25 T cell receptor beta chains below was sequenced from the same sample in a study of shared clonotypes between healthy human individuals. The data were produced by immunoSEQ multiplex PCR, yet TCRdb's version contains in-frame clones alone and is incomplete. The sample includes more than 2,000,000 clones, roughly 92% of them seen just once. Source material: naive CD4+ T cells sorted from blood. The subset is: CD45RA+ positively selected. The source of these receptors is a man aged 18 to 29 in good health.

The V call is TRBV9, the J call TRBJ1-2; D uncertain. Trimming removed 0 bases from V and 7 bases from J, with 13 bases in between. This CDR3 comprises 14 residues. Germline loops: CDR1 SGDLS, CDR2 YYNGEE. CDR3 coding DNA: TGTGCCAGCAGCGTAGATGGGTATCCCACTGGCTACACCTTC. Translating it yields CASSVDGYPTGYTF. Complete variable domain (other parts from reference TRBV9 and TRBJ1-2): DSGVTQTPKHLITATGQRVTLRCSPRSGDLSVYWYQQSLDQGLQFLIQYYNGEERAKGNILERFSAQQFPDLHSELNLSSLELGDSALYFCASSVDGYPTGYTFGSGTRLTVV.

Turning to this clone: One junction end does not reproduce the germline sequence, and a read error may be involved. CDR3 sequence reads: CASSQSYTSGKETQYF. In nucleotides, the CDR3 is TGCGCCAGCAGTCAGTCATATACTAGCGGGAAGGAGACCCAGTACTTC. The chain links TRBV10-1 to TRBJ2-5; 10 bases are shared with TRBD2. The length of the CDR3 is 16 residues. The germline gives CDR1 WNHNN, CDR2 SYGVQD (reference sequence).

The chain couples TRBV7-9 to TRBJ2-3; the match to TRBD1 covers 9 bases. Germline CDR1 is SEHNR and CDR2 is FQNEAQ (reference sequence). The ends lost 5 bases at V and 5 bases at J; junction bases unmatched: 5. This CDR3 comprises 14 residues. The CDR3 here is CASSQQGAGDTQYF. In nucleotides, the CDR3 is TGTGCCAGCAGCCAACAGGGGGCAGGAGATACGCAGTATTTT.

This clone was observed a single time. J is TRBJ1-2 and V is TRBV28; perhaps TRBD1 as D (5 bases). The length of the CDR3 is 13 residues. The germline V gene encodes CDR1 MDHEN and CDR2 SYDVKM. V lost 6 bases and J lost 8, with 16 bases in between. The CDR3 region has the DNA TGTGCCAGCAGGTCGGGGAGGGGATACGGCTACACCTTC. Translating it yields CASRSGRGYGYTF.

In DNA form, the CDR3 reads TGTGCCAGCAGCCTCTCGTCCGGGACAGCAAACTTCGAGCAGTACTTC. Its translation is CASSLSSGTANFEQYF. The genes are TRBV7-9 and TRBJ2-7, with 7 bases aligning to TRBD1. CDR3 length: 16 amino acids. V lost 5 bases to trimming and J lost 6 bases; unmatched junction nucleotides: 16. Looked up from germline, CDR1 is SEHNR and CDR2 is FQNEAQ (reference sequence).

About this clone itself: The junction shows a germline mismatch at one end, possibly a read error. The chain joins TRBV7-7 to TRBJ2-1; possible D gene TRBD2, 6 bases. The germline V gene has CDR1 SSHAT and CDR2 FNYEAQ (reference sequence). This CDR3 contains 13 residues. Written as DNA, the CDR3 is TGTGCTAGCAGCAAGGGACTCAACAATGAGCAGTTCTTC. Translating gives CASSKGLNNEQFF.

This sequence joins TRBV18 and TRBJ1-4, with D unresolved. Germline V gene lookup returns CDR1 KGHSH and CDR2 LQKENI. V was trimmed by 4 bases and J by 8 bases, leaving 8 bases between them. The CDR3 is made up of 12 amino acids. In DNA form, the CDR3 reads TGTGCCAGCTCACTCACGGAGGAAAAACTGTTTTTT. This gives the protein CASSLTEEKLFF.

The CDR3 reads CAISEVGSLRGYTF. The CDR3 DNA is TGTGCCATCAGTGAAGTAGGGTCCCTTCGAGGCTACACCTTC. The gene calls are TRBV10-3 and TRBJ1-2; D not resolved. V dropped 3 bases and J dropped 8 bases, with 16 bases sitting between them. This CDR3 has 14 residues. Per the germline V gene, CDR1 is ENHRY and CDR2 is SYGVKD.

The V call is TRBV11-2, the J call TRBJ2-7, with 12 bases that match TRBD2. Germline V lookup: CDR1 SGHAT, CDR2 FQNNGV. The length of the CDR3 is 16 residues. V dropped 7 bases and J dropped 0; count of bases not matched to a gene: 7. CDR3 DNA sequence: TGTGCCAGCATACGGACTAGCGGGGTGAGCTCCTACGAGCAGTACTTC. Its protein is CASIRTSGVSSYEQYF.

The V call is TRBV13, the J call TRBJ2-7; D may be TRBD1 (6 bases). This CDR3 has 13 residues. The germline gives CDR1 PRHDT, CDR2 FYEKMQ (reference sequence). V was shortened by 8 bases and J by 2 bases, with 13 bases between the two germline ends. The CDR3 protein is CASQQGQAYEQYF. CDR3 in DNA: TGTGCCAGCCAACAGGGTCAGGCCTACGAGCAGTACTTC.

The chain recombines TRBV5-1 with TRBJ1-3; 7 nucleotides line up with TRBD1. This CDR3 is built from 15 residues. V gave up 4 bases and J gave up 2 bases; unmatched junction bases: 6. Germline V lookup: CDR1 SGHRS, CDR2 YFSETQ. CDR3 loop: CASSPQTGTGNTIYF. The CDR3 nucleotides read TGCGCCAGCAGCCCACAGACAGGGACTGGAAACACCATATATTTT.

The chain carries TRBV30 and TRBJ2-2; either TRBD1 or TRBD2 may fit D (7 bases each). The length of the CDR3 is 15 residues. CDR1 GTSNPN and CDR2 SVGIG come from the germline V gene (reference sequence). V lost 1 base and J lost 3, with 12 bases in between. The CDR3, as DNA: TGTGCCTGGAGTGGGGAGGGGGCGTACACCGGGGAGCTGTTTTTT. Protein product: CAWSGEGAYTGELFF.

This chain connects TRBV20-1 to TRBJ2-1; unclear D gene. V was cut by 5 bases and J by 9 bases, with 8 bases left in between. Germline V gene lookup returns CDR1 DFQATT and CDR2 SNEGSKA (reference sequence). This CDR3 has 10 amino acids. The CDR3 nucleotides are TGCAGTGCTCCGGTCAGTGAGCAGTTCTTC. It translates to CSAPVSEQFF.

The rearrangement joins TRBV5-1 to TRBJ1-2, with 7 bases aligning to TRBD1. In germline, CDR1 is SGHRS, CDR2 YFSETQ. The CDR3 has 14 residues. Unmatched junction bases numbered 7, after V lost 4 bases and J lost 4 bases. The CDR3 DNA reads TGCGCCAGCAGCCTGATGGGACAGATCTATGGCTACACCTTC. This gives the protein CASSLMGQIYGYTF.

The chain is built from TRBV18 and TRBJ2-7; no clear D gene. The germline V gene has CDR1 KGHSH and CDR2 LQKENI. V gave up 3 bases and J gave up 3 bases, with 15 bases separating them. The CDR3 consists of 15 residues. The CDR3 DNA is TGTGCCAGCTCACCCCCCAACGCCGGGTTCTACGAGCAGTACTTC. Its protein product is CASSPPNAGFYEQYF.

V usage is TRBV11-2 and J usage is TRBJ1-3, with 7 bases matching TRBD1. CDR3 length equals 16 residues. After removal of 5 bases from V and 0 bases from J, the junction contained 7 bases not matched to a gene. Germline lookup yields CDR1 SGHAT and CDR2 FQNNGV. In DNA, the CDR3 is TGTGCCAGCAGCGAACAGGGGCCTATCTCTGGAAACACCATATATTTT. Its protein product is CASSEQGPISGNTIYF.

Here the CDR3 reads CASSVRTGGGYTF. The CDR3 bases are TGTGCCAGCAGTGTCCGGACAGGGGGTGGCTACACCTTC. V and J are TRBV25-1 and TRBJ1-2; TRBD1 matches at 10 bases. CDR1 and CDR2 from the germline V gene are MGHDK and SYGVNS. V lost 4 bases and J lost 7; bases outside the gene matches: 3. The CDR3 is 13 residues long.

The CDR3 is CASSFWRDTDTQYF. The CDR3 DNA reads as TGTGCCAGCAGTTTTTGGCGGGACACAGATACGCAGTATTTT. V usage is TRBV27 and J usage is TRBJ2-3; tentative D call: TRBD2 (6 bases). Germline CDR1 and CDR2: MNHEY and SMNVEV (reference sequence). The V and J ends lost 3 bases and 2 bases respectively, with 9 bases between them. The CDR3 runs to 14 residues.

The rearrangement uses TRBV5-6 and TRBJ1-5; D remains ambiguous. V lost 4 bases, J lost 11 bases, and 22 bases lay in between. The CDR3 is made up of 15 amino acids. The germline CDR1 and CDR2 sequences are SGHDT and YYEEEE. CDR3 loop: CASSLRSITNPAQHF. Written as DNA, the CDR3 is TGTGCCAGCAGCCTTCGGTCCATTACCAATCCGGCCCAGCATTTT.

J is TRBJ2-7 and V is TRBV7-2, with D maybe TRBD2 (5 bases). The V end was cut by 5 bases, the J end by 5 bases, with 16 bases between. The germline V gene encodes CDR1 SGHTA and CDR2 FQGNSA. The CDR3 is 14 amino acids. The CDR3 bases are TGTGCCAGCAGCCATCGCGGGCGGGTTAACGAGCAGTACTTC. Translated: CASSHRGRVNEQYF. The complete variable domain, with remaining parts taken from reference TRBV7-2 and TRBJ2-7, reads GAGVSQSPSNKVTEKGKDVELRCDPISGHTALYWYRQSLGQGLEFLIYFQGNSAPDKSGLPSDRFSAERTGGSVSTLTIQRTQQEDSAVYLCASSHRGRVNEQYFGPGTRLTVT.

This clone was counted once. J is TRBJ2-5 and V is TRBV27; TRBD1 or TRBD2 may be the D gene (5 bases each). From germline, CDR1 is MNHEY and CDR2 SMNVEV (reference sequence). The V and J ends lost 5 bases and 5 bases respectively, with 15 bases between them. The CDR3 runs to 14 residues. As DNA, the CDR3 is TGTGCCAGCAGTGCGACGGGGCCATTTGAGACCCAGTACTTC. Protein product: CASSATGPFETQYF.

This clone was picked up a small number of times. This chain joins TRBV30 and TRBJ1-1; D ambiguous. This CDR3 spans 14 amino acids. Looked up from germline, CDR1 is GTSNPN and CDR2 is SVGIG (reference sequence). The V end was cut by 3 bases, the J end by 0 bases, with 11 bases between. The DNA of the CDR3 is TGTGCCTGGAGCGCAAGCCTCATGAACACTGAAGCTTTCTTT. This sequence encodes CAWSASLMNTEAFF.

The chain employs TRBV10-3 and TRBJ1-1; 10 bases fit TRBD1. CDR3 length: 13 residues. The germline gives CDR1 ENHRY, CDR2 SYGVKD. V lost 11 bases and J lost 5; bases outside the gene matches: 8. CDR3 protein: CAVGTGEGTEAFF. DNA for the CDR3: TGTGCCGTCGGGACAGGGGAAGGTACTGAAGCTTTCTTT.

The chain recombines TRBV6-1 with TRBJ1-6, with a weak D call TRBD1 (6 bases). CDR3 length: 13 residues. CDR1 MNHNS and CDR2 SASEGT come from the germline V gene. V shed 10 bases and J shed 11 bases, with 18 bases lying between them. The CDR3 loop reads CATSSGTRTPLHF. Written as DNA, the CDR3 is TGTGCCACCTCCTCCGGGACAAGGACACCCCTCCACTTT.

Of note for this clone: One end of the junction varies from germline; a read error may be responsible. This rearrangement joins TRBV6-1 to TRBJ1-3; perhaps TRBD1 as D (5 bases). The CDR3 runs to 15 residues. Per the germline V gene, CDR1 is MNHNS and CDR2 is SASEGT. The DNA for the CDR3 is TGTGCCAGCAGAGAAGATTGGGGGGTTGGAAACACCATATATTTT. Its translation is CASREDWGVGNTIYF.